The T cell receptor (beta chain) described here comes from a study of T cell responses to AZD1222 COVID-19 vaccine. Clones were read by immunoSEQ multiplex PCR, and TCRdb kept only the in-frame ones, dropping some. The sample carries some 98,000 clones, 88% recorded once. Timing groups of about 4 and about 12 weeks for second doses were pooled. Germline-derived CDR1 and CDR2 are LNHDA and SQIVND (reference sequence). The CDR3 totals 17 residues. Trimming cost V 6 bases and J 3 bases, with 24 bases left between them. With respect to this clone: What it binds is not known.

Regarding the study as a whole: Only a handful of AZD1222 recipients, more than five in all, had baseline seropositivity. Regions 160-218 and 743-854 held dominance among vaccine-associated CD4 TCRs, which spanned spike.

This TCR was sampled from an adult who received the AZD1222 COVID-19 vaccine. This rearrangement joins TRBV19 to TRBJ2-7, with D perhaps assigned TRBD1 or TRBD2 (6 bases each). The source material was peripheral blood, sampled 28 days after the second AZD1222 dose. The DNA of the CDR3 is TGTGCCAGTAGCCTCTTTTTAGGGGGGTCAAGACACTACGAGCAGTACTTC. This translates into CASSLFLGGSRHYEQYF. The whole variable domain, filled in from reference TRBV19 and TRBJ2-7, reads DGGITQSPKYLFRKEGQNVTLSCEQNLNHDAMYWYRQDPGQGLRLIYYSQIVNDFQKGDIAEGYSVSREKKESFPLTVTSAQKNPTAFYLCASSLFLGGSRHYEQYFGPGTRLTVT.